This TCR beta chain was retrieved from a study of post-analysis software for immune sequencing data. The overall study: Some patients lacked subtype; others had relapsing-remitting, secondary progressive or progressive-relapsing disease. Findings and caveats of the study: Five or six TRBV segments, TRBV5-6, TRBV5-1 and TRBV20-1 among them, were found more frequent in patients than controls.

The CDR3 totals 16 residues. Trimming stripped 4 bases from V and 0 bases from J, with 17 bases between. Germline V gene sequence: CDR1 SGHRS, CDR2 YFSETQ. Researchers reported that TCR beta cDNA libraries carried unique molecular identifiers. The source material, about 0.9 to 11 million T cells, gave rise to 500,000 or so cDNA molecules. TCRdb reanalysed the PCR reads using MiXCR and keeps one entry per CDR3 protein. The sample yields about 770,000 distinct CDR3 sequences, 35% to 55% seen once. With respect to this clonotype: The antigen remains unidentified.

This clonotype was obtained from a girl aged 10 to 17 with multiple sclerosis. The sequencing sample was made of blood. The chain combines TRBV5-1 with TRBJ2-7, with D perhaps TRBD2 (6 bases). In DNA form, the CDR3 reads TGCGCCAGCAGCCAGGGAGGTAGCCGCAACTCCTACGAGCAGTACTTC. Amino acids: CASSQGGSRNSYEQYF.